This paragraph reports one TCR beta chain. This record belongs to a study of blood T cell repertoires in COVID-19. As for the study in general: The United States, Italy and Spain were the sources of the acute and convalescent COVID-19 samples.

In the source study's methods: Quantification of nucleated cells was approximated via reference gene primer amplification. Assay: immunoSEQ multiplex PCR; the TCRdb copy retains only in-frame clones and omits some. Clone size and V and J calls were adopted from that table, with D and trimming inferred from the DNA. The repertoire includes hundreds of thousands of clones, roughly nine tenths of them detected once, and nearly 2% sits in the top ten. The length of the CDR3 is 13 residues. V shed 10 bases and J shed 5 bases, with 15 bases lying between them. Germline-derived CDR1 and CDR2 are KGHDR and SFDVKD. All enrollees were roughly 18 to 100 years old and from 20 to 25 US areas. Assignments of participants to cohorts depended upon their own reported clinical history.

The sequence derives from a woman aged 18-29 years with acute COVID-19. Sequencing used PBMCs or T cells enriched from blood (not recorded which). This chain links TRBV24-1 with TRBJ2-3; no reliable D call. CDR3 nucleotides: TGTGCCACTACAAACAATCGAGGAGATACGCAGTATTTT. Protein product: CATTNNRGDTQYF.